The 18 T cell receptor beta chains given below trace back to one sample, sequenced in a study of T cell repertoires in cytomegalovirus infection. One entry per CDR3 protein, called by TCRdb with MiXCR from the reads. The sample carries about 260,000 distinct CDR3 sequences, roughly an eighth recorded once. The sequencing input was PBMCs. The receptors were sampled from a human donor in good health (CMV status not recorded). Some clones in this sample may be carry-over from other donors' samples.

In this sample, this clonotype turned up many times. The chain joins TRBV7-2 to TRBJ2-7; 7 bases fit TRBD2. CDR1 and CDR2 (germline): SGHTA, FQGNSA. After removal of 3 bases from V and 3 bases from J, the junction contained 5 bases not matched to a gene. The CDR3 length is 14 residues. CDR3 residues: CASSLGGGVYEQYF. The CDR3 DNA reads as TGTGCCAGCAGCTTGGGGGGGGGTGTCTACGAGCAGTACTTC.

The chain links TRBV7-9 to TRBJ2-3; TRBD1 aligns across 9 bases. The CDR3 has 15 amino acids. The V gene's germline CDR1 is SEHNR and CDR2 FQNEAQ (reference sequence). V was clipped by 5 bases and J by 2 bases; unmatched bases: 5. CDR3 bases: TGTGCCAGCAGCATCCGGGACAGGGCCACAGATACGCAGTATTTT. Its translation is CASSIRDRATDTQYF.

CDR3 protein: CARWQWTSSDEQFF. For the CDR3, the DNA is TGTGCCAGATGGCAATGGACTAGTTCCGATGAGCAGTTCTTC. The chain joins TRBV28 to TRBJ2-1; 7 bases align to TRBD2. CDR3 length equals 14 residues. Germline trimming cut 9 bases from V and 8 bases from J; bases unmatched to any gene: 13. Per germline, CDR1 MDHEN and CDR2 SYDVKM. Filled out from reference TRBV28 and TRBJ2-1, the complete variable domain reads DVKVTQSSRYLVKRTGEKVFLECVQDMDHENMFWYRQDPGLGLRLIYFSYDVKMKEKGDIPEGYSVSREKKERFSLILESASTNQTSMYLCARWQWTSSDEQFFGPGTRLTVL.

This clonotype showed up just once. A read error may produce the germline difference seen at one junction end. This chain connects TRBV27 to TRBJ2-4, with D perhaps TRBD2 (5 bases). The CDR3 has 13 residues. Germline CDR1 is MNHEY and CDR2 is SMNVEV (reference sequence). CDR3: CASSPVGSFSLDF. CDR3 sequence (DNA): TGTGCCAGCAGTCCCGTAGGGAGCTTTAGTCTCGACTTC.

CDR3 loop: CASSVAPRAGELFF. The CDR3 coding sequence is TGTGCCAGCAGCGTAGCCCCGAGGGCCGGGGAGCTGTTTTTT. V is TRBV7-3 and J is TRBJ2-2; weak D call: TRBD2 (5 bases). Germline CDR1 and CDR2: SGHTA and FQGTGA. V was shortened by 5 bases and J by 6 bases, with 13 bases between the two germline ends. The CDR3 is 14 residues long.

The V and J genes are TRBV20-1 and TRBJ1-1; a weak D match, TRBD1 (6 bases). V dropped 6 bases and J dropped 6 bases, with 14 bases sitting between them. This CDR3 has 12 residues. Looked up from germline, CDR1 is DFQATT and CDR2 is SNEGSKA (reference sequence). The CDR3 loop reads CSASGQLPEAFF. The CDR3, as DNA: TGCAGTGCCAGCGGACAGTTGCCTGAAGCTTTCTTT.

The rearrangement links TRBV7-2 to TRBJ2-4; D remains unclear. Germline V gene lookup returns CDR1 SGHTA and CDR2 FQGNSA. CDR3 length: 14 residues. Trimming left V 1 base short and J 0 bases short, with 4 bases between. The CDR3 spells CASSLVGAKNIQYF. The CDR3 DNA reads TGTGCCAGCAGCTTAGTGGGAGCCAAAAACATTCAGTACTTC.

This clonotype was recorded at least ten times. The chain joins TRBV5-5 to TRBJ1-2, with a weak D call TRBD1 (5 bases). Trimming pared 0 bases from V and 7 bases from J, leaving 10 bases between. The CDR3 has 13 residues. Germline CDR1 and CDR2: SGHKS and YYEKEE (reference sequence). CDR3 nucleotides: TGTGCCAGCAGCTTGGCAGGGCCAGGTGGCTACACCTTC. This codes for CASSLAGPGGYTF. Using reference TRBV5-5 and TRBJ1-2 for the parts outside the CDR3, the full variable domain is DAGVTQSPTHLIKTRGQQVTLRCSPISGHKSVSWYQQVLGQGPQFIFQYYEKEERGRGNFPDRFSARQFPNYSSELNVNALLLGDSALYLCASSLAGPGGYTFGSGTRLTVV.

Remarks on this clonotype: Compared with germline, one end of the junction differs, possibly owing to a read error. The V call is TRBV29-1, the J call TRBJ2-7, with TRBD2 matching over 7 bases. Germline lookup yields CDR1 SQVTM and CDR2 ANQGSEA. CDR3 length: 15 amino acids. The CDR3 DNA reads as TGCAGCGCCTTGGATCGTGCGGGAGCCTCCGACGAGCAGTACTTC. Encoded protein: CSALDRAGASDEQYF.

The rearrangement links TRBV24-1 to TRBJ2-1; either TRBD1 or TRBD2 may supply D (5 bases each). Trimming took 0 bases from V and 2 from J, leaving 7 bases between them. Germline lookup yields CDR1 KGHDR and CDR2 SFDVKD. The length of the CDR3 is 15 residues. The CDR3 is CATSDLRDPYNEQFF. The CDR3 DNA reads TGTGCCACCAGTGATTTGCGGGACCCCTACAATGAGCAGTTCTTC.

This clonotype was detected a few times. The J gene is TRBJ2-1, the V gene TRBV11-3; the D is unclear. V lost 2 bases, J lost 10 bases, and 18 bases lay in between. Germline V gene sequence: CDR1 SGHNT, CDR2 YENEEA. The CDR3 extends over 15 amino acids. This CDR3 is CASSLSHKVGSEQFF. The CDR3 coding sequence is TGTGCCAGCAGCTTATCCCACAAGGTTGGTAGCGAGCAGTTCTTC.

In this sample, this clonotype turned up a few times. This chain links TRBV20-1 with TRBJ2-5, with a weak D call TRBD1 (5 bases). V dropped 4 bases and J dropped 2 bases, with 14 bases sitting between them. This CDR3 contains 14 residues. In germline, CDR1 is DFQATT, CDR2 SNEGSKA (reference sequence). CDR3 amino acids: CSAKGHGAQETQYF. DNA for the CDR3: TGCAGTGCTAAGGGCCATGGGGCTCAAGAGACCCAGTACTTC.

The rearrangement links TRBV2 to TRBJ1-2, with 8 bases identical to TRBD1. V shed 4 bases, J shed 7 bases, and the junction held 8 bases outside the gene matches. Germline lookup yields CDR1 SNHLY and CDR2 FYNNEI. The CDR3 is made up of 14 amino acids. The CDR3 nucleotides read TGTGCCAGCAGTGGACAGGGGTCCCTACGTGGCTACACCTTC. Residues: CASSGQGSLRGYTF.

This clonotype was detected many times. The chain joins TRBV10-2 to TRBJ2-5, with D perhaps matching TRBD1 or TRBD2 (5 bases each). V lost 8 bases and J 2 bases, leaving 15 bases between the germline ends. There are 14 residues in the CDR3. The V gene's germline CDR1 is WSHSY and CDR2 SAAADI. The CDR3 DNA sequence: TGCGCCAGCCCAGTGGAGGACAAGCAAGAGACCCAGTACTTC. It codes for CASPVEDKQETQYF.

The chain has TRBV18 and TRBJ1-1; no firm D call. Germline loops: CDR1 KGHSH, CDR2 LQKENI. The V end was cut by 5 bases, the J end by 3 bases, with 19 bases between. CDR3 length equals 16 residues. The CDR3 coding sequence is TGTGCCAGCTCATCGGAGCCAGAAACTACCTACACTGAAGCTTTCTTT. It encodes CASSSEPETTYTEAFF.

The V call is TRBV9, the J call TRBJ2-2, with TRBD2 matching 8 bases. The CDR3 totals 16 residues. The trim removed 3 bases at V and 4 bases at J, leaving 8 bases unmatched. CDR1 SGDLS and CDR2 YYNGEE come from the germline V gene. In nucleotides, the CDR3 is TGTGCCAGCAGCGGCGGACTAGCTCGAGTCACCGGGGAGCTGTTTTTT. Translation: CASSGGLARVTGELFF.

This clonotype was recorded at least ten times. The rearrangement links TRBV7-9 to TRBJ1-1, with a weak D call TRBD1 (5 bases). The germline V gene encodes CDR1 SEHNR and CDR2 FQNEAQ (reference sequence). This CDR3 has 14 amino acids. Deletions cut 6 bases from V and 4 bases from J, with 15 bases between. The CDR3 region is CASSSSVGGTEAFF. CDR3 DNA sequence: TGTGCCAGCAGTTCAAGCGTTGGGGGCACTGAAGCTTTCTTT.

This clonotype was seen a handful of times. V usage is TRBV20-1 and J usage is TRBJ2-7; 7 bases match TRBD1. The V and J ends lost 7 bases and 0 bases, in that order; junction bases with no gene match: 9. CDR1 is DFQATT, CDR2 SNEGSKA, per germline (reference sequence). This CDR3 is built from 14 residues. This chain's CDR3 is CSGSGTVLSYEQYF. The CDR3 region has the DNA TGCAGTGGGTCCGGGACAGTCCTCTCCTACGAGCAGTACTTC.